This TCR beta chain emerged from a study of technical replicates of blood from several donors. Trimming left V 6 bases short and J 7 bases short, with 10 bases between. CDR3 length: 11 amino acids. CDR1 is LNHDA and CDR2 is SQIVND in the germline V gene (reference sequence). Libraries were prepared by immunoSEQ multiplex PCR; TCRdb keeps only in-frame clonotypes and omits some of them. The sample holds under 100,000 clones, approximately 86% seen once. The TCR sequence derives from a human donor in good health. Some clones in this sample may be carry-over from other donors' samples. The sequenced material came from PBMCs. The chain joins TRBV19 to TRBJ2-7, with a possible D match to TRBD2 (5 bases). DNA for the CDR3: TGTGCCAGTAGCTCGGGCGGGGAGCAGTACTTC. Translating gives CASSSGGEQYF.